These 7 T cell receptor beta chains originate from one sample sequenced in a study of cytomegalovirus exposure and HLA in healthy donors. This PCR relied on a set of 60 Vbeta primers and 13 Jbeta primers. Here immunoSEQ multiplex PCR was the method, and the copy in TCRdb shows in-frame clones only, minus some. The sample shows tens of thousands of clones, about 78% of them seen only once. Sequencing used PBMCs. These receptors came from a male donor in good health and CMV-seropositive.

This clone was counted once. The rearrangement uses TRBV5-1 and TRBJ2-7; D is perhaps TRBD1 (6 bases). With 3 bases removed from V and 5 bases from J, the gap between germline ends came to 18 bases. The CDR3 extends over 15 amino acids. From germline, CDR1 is SGHRS and CDR2 YFSETQ. The CDR3 is CASSSRGRGRDEQYF. In nucleotides, the CDR3 is TGCGCCAGCAGCTCCCGGGGCAGGGGAAGGGACGAGCAGTACTTC.

The chain links TRBV30 to TRBJ2-6, with TRBD1 matching 7 bases. The CDR3 sequence is 14 residues long. In germline, CDR1 is GTSNPN, CDR2 SVGIG (reference sequence). The V and J ends lost 2 bases and 2 bases, in that order; junction bases with no gene match: 0. The CDR3 sequence: CAWSRGPGANVLTF. CDR3 bases: TGTGCCTGGAGTAGGGGGCCTGGGGCCAACGTCCTGACTTTC.

The chain links TRBV7-9 to TRBJ2-7, with D possibly being TRBD2 (6 bases). The V gene's germline CDR1 is SEHNR and CDR2 FQNEAQ (reference sequence). This CDR3 comprises 13 residues. V shed 5 bases and J shed 4 bases, with 12 bases lying between them. CDR3 in DNA: TGTGCCAGCAGCCCTCCGGAGGGATACGAGCAGTACTTC. It encodes CASSPPEGYEQYF.

This rearrangement joins TRBV7-2 to TRBJ2-7; the match to TRBD2 covers 8 bases. The V gene end was trimmed by 5 bases and the J gene end by 2 bases; junction bases not matched to a gene: 8. This CDR3 comprises 15 residues. CDR1 and CDR2 (germline): SGHTA, FQGNSA. The CDR3: CASSPPAGAAYEQYF. The CDR3 DNA follows: TGTGCCAGCAGCCCGCCAGCGGGAGCAGCCTACGAGCAGTACTTC.

This clone showed up many times. The chain employs TRBV6-1 and TRBJ1-1; weak D call: TRBD1 (6 bases). CDR3 length: 13 amino acids. V was clipped by 6 bases and J by 1 base, with 9 bases between them. Germline CDR1 is MNHNS and CDR2 is SASEGT. CDR3 sequence (DNA): TGTGCCAGCAGATGGACAGCGAACACTGAAGCTTTCTTT. As protein: CASRWTANTEAFF.

A single count supports this clone. This rearrangement joins TRBV13 to TRBJ1-4, with D possibly TRBD1 on 5 matching bases. Trimming shortened V by 4 bases and J by 4 bases, and 10 bases separated the two germline ends. The CDR3 runs to 14 residues. Looked up from germline, CDR1 is PRHDT and CDR2 is FYEKMQ (reference sequence). CDR3 region: CASSSRDFNEKLFF. In DNA form, the CDR3 reads TGTGCCAGCAGCTCCAGGGATTTTAATGAAAAACTGTTTTTT. The variable domain in full, completed from reference TRBV13 and TRBJ1-4, reads AAGVIQSPRHLIKEKRETATLKCYPIPRHDTVYWYQQGPGQDPQFLISFYEKMQSDKGSIPDRFSAQQFSDYHSELNMSSLELGDSALYFCASSSRDFNEKLFFGSGTQLSVL.

The V and J genes are TRBV6-1 and TRBJ1-5, with unresolved D. The ends were cut back, 5 bases at V and 9 bases at J, with 8 bases in the middle. CDR1 is MNHNS, CDR2 SASEGT, per germline. The CDR3 is made up of 11 amino acids. CDR3 region: CASSRHWPQHF. CDR3 DNA: TGTGCCAGCAGTCGACATTGGCCCCAGCATTTT.